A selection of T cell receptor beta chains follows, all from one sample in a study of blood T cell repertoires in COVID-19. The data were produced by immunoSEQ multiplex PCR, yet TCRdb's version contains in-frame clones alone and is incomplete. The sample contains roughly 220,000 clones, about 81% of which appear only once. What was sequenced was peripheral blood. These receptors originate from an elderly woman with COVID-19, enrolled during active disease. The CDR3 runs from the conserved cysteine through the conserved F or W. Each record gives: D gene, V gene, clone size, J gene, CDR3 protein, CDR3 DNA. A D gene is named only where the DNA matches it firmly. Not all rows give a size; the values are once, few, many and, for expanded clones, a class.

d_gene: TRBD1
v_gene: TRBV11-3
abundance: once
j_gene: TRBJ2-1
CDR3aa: CASSRDRGLSSYNEQFF
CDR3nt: TGTGCCAGCAGCCGGGACAGGGGGCTGAGCTCCTACAATGAGCAGTTCTTC

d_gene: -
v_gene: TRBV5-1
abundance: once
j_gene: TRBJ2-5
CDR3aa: CASSSGSELETQYF
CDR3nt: TGCGCCAGCAGCTCCGGGTCGGAGCTGGAGACCCAGTACTTC

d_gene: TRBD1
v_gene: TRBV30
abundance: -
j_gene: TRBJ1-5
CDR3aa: CAWSGQGNNQPQHF
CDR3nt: TGTGCCTGGAGTGGACAGGGGAACAATCAGCCCCAGCATTTT

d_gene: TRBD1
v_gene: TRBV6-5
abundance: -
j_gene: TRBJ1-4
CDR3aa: CASRNYRDRDGELFF
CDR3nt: TGTGCCAGCAGAAATTACCGGGACAGAGACGGTGAACTGTTTTTT

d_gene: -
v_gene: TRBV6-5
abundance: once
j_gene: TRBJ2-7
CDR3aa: CASSYSGTLYEQYF
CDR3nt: TGTGCCAGCAGTTACTCCGGGACTCTCTACGAGCAGTACTTC

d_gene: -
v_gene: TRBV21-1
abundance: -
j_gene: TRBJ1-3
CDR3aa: CASSPGVLRNTIYF
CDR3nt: TGTGCCAGCAGCCCCGGGGTTTTAAGAAACACCATATATTTT

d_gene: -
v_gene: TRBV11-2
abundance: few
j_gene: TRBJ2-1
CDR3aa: CASSFQGGAYNEQFF
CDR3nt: TGTGCCAGCAGCTTCCAAGGGGGGGCCTACAATGAGCAGTTCTTC

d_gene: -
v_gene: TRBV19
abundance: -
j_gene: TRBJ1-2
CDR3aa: CASGFGQGPMRGYTF
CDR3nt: TGTGCCAGTGGCTTTGGGCAGGGGCCTATGCGTGGCTACACCTTC

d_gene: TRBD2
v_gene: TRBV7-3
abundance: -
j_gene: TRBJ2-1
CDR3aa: CASSRRGDRSSGWNEQFF
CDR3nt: TGTGCCAGCAGCCGTAGGGGGGATCGATCTAGCGGGTGGAATGAGCAGTTCTTC

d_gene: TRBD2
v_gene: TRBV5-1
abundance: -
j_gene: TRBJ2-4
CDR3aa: CASSLLAGGPGNIQYF
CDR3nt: TGCGCCAGCAGCTTACTAGCGGGGGGGCCCGGAAACATTCAGTACTTC

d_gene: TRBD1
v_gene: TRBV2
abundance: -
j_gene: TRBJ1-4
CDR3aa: CASSNLQGARGKLFF
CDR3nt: TGTGCCAGCAGTAACCTACAGGGGGCTCGGGGAAAACTGTTTTTT

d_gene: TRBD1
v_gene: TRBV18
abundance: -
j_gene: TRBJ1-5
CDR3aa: CASSPARLRTGGQPQHF
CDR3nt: TGTGCCAGCTCACCGGCGAGGCTAAGGACAGGCGGACAGCCCCAGCATTTT

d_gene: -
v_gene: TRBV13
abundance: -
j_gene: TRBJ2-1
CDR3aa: CASSLENRKGDEQFF
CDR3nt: TGTGCCAGCAGCTTAGAAAACCGAAAGGGGGATGAGCAGTTCTTC

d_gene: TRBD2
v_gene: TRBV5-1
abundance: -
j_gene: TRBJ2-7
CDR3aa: CASSSGSFYEQYF
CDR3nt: TGCGCCAGCTCTAGCGGGAGTTTCTACGAGCAGTACTTC

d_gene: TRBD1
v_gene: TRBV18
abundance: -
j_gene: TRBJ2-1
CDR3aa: CASSLTGDSYNEQFF
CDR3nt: TGTGCCAGCTCACTGACAGGGGATTCCTACAATGAGCAGTTCTTC

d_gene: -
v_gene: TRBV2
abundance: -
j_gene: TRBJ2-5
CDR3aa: CASRGGAKTQYF
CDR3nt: TGTGCCAGCAGAGGGGGGGCGAAGACCCAGTACTTC

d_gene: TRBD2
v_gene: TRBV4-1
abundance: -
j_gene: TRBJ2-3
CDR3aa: CASSHSGTSGTDTQYF
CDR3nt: TGCGCCAGCAGCCACTCCGGGACTAGCGGCACAGATACGCAGTATTTT

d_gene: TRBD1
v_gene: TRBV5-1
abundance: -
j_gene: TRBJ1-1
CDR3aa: CASSPEGAATEAFF
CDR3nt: TGCGCCAGCAGCCCGGAGGGGGCGGCCACTGAAGCTTTCTTT

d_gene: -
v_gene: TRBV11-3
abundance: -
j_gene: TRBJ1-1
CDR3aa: CASSLDGSKGTEAFF
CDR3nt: TGTGCCAGCAGCTTAGACGGGAGCAAGGGCACTGAAGCTTTCTTT

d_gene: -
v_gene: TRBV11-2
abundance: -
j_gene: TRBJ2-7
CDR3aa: CASSLESTARYEQYF
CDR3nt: TGTGCCAGCAGCTTAGAGTCGACAGCCAGATACGAGCAGTACTTC

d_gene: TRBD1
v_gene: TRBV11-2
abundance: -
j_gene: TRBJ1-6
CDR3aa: CASSLVGTGVFSNSPLHF
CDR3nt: TGTGCCAGCAGCTTAGTCGGGACAGGGGTTTTCTCCAATTCACCCCTCCACTTT

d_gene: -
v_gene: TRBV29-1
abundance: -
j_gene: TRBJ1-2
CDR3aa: CSVPRSFGNGYTF
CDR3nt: TGCAGCGTTCCTCGATCGTTCGGGAATGGCTACACCTTC

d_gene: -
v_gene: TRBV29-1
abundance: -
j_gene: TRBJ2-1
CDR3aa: CSVHKGDEQFF
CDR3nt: TGCAGCGTCCACAAGGGGGATGAGCAGTTCTTC

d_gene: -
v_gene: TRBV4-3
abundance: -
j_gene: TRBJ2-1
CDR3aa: CASSQESGTYNEQFF
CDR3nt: TGCGCCAGCAGCCAAGAGAGTGGGACATACAATGAGCAGTTCTTC

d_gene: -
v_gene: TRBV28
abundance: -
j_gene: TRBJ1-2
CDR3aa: CASSSTGRPDYGYTF
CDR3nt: TGTGCCAGCAGTTCCACAGGACGGCCCGACTATGGCTACACCTTC

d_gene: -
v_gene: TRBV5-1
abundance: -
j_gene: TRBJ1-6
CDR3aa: CASSLDPGRSPLHF
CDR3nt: TGCGCCAGCAGCTTGGACCCAGGAAGATCACCCCTCCACTTT

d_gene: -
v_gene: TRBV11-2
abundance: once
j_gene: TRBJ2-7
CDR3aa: CASSLAPRRAVREQYF
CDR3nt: TGTGCCAGCAGCTTAGCACCCCGGCGGGCGGTTCGCGAGCAGTACTTC

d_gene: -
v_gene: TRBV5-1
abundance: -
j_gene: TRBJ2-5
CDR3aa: CASRDLAGGETQYF
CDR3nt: TGCGCCAGCAGGGATCTCGCCGGGGGAGAGACCCAGTACTTC

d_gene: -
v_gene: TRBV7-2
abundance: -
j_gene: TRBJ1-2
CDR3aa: CASSLGQADGYTF
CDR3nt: TGTGCCAGCAGCTTAGGACAGGCGGATGGCTACACCTTC

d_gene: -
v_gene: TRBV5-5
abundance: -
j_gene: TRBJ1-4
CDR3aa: CASSPGWDGRLFF
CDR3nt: TGTGCCAGCAGCCCGGGGTGGGATGGGCGGCTGTTTTTT

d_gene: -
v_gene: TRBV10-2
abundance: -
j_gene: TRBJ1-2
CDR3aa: CASSEQGNYGYTF
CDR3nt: TGCGCCAGCAGTGAACAGGGAAACTATGGCTACACCTTC

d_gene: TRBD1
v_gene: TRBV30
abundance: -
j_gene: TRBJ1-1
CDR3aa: CAWDRQGARGTEAFF
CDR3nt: TGTGCCTGGGATCGACAGGGGGCTCGAGGCACTGAAGCTTTCTTT